The following is a T cell receptor beta chain sequence with its context. The clone's antigen remains unknown. Mismatch with germline at one junction end may stem from a read error. Taken from the germline V gene, the CDR1 and CDR2 loops are SGDLS and YYNGEE. Inclusive of the bounding cysteine and phenylalanine, the CDR3 is 15 residues long. The only DNA kept is the CDR3, 45 bases in frame from the first base. The library was built by means of PCR. TCRdb records Illumina HiSeq 2500 as the sequencer. Unique molecular identifiers were incorporated into TCR beta cDNA libraries to reduce PCR and sequencing biases. Every 1 to 10 million input T cells yielded some 500,000 cDNA molecules, meaning each molecule approximated one T cell. The patient libraries were prepared and sequenced with the same protocol used for the earlier healthy control dataset. Samples belonging to the same batch were prepared together, multiplexed and sequenced on a shared HiSeq lane. From the authors' description of their analysis: Raw barcoded reads were processed with MIGEC, and single-read molecular identifier groups were discarded before consensus assembly and CDR3 extraction. VDJtools was used for post-analysis of the clonotype tables, and diversity was normalized by down-sampling every dataset to the size of the smallest sample. To correct batch-related cross-sample contamination, repertoire overlap clustering matched CDR3 amino acid sequences but not nucleotide sequences. The public sequencing data were trimmed at Q25 with fastp and processed into clonotypes with MiXCR by TCRdb, which kept only in-frame beta chains. Rows matching on CDR3 protein sequence are summarized as one entry with the most common DNA and genes. Clone size and V and J calls follow TCRdb, not the original study. The sample contains roughly 700,000 distinct CDR3 sequences, 25% to 30% of them found a single time. The ten top clones hold more than 0.55% of the sample.

This record belongs to a study of post-analysis software for immune sequencing data (dated by TCRdb to 2013 to 2016). Concerning the study at large: Disease courses on record covered relapsing-remitting, secondary progressive and progressive-relapsing multiple sclerosis, though some patients had no subtype annotation. A subset of samples was prepared in parallel using single-end sample barcoding, then pooled and co-amplified after Illumina adapter ligation. The multiple sclerosis patient repertoires were compared with 10 or so previously published healthy control repertoires from donors aged roughly 6 to 27 years. Overall study results and their limits: When samples were clustered directly using the F measure, samples prepared in the same batch co-clustered strongly, which prompted a batch-effect correction. Multiple sclerosis patients had significantly lower normalized Chao1 diversity than controls, a result that suggests substantial peripheral T-cell clonal expansion. The multiple sclerosis patient group was slightly younger than the control group. Significantly higher frequencies in patients than in controls were found for five TRBV segments, including TRBV5-6, TRBV5-1 and TRBV20-1.

To demonstrate the VDJtools post-analysis software, the study profiled TCR beta repertoires from the peripheral blood of about 13 young patients with multiple sclerosis. Multiple sclerosis patients were children and adolescents aged 6 to 15 years. This receptor was obtained from a girl between 10 and 17 years old with multiple sclerosis. The receptor chain draws on TRBV9 and TRBJ2-1; 10 central nucleotides agree with TRBD2. The sequenced material came from blood. The nucleotide sequence is given as TGCGCCAGCAGCGTGGGACTAGCGTCCTACAATGAGCAGTTCTTC. This is translated as CASSVGLASYNEQFF.